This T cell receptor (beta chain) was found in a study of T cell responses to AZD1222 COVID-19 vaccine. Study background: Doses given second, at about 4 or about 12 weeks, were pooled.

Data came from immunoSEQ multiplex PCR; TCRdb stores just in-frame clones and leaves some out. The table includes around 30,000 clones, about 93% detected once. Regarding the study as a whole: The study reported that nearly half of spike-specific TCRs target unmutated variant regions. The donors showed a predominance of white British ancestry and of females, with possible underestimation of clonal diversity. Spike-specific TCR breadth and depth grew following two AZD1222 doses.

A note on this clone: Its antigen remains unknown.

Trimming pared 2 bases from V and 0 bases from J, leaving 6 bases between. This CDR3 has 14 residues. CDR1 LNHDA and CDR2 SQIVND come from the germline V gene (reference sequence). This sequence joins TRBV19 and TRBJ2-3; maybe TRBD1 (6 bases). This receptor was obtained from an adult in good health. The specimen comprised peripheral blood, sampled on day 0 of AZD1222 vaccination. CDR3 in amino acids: CASSIRGSTDTQYF. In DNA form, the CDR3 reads TGTGCCAGTAGTATAAGGGGGAGCACAGATACGCAGTATTTT.